Below, 13 T cell receptor beta chains from the same sample are listed, as sequenced in a study of blood T cell repertoires in COVID-19. The table came from immunoSEQ multiplex PCR; TCRdb's copy has only in-frame clones and leaves some out. The data hold about 69,000 clones, with 65% to 90% observed a single time. The specimen sequenced was peripheral blood. The receptors derive from a man older than 75 with acute or convalescent COVID-19.

The rearrangement links TRBV3-1 (or the pseudogene TRBV3-2) to TRBJ2-1; D remains unclear. Trimming pared 3 bases from V and 6 bases from J, leaving 12 bases between. This CDR3 region has 14 residues. Germline V gene sequence: CDR1 LGHDT, CDR2 YNNKEL (reference sequence). CDR3 sequence: CASSQLDKSNEQFF. In DNA, the CDR3 is TGTGCCAGCAGCCAGCTAGATAAGAGCAATGAGCAGTTCTTC.

This clone has a handful of counts. V and J are TRBV2 and TRBJ1-1, with a weak D call TRBD1 (5 bases). CDR1 and CDR2 (germline): SNHLY, FYNNEI. V was cut by 3 bases and J by 10 bases, with 18 bases left in between. This CDR3 is built from 14 residues. Here the CDR3 reads CASSDFQGVLGAFF. CDR3 sequence (DNA): TGTGCCAGCAGTGATTTTCAGGGTGTATTAGGAGCTTTCTTT.

There are a few counts of this clone. V is TRBV19 and J is TRBJ1-6; 10 bases are a match to TRBD1. The CDR3 has 16 amino acids. Per the germline V gene, CDR1 is LNHDA and CDR2 is SQIVND (reference sequence). Trimming took 2 bases from V and 10 from J; bases not matched to a gene: 8. CDR3 residues: CASSIWTGGVGSPLHF. As DNA, the CDR3 is TGTGCCAGTAGTATATGGACAGGGGGAGTCGGGTCACCCCTCCACTTT.

J is TRBJ2-2 and V is TRBV27, with 16 nucleotides matching TRBD2. The CDR3 spans 18 residues. Trimming cost V 5 bases and J 7 bases; bases outside gene matches: 10. CDR1 is MNHEY, CDR2 SMNVEV, per germline (reference sequence). For the CDR3, the DNA is TGTGCCAGCAGTCCCCGGGGACTAGCGGGAGGGTCTGTCGGGGAGCTGTTTTTT. The encoded protein is CASSPRGLAGGSVGELFF.

The chain combines TRBV5-1 with TRBJ2-1; TRBD2 aligns across 13 bases. The germline CDR1 and CDR2 sequences are SGHRS and YFSETQ. The CDR3 contains 17 residues. J gave up 7 bases and V 3 bases, and 10 bases lay outside the gene matches. Here the CDR3 DNA reads TGCGCCAGCAGCTCGGGGGTAACTAGCGGGAGGGGAAATGAGCAGTTCTTC. It encodes CASSSGVTSGRGNEQFF.

The chain has TRBV4-2 and TRBJ1-5, with D uncertain. Per the germline V gene, CDR1 is LGHNA and CDR2 is YNFKEQ. The CDR3 has 14 amino acids. The germline V and J ends were trimmed by 1 base and 0 bases, with 4 bases remaining between them. CDR3 in amino acids: CASSQGGSNQPQHF. CDR3 DNA: TGTGCCAGCAGCCAAGGCGGTAGCAATCAGCCCCAGCATTTT.

The chain links TRBV19 to TRBJ2-7; TRBD1 is a possible D gene (5 bases). V was trimmed by 0 bases and J by 2 bases, leaving 8 bases between them. Per germline, CDR1 LNHDA and CDR2 SQIVND (reference sequence). This CDR3 has 14 amino acids. The chain's CDR3 is CASSIDRVPYEQYF. CDR3 nucleotide sequence: TGTGCCAGTAGTATAGACAGGGTTCCCTACGAGCAGTACTTC.

The genes are TRBV5-1 and TRBJ1-1, with 9 bases that match TRBD1. The CDR3 spans 16 residues. CDR1 and CDR2 (germline): SGHRS, YFSETQ. The V gene end was trimmed by 4 bases and the J gene end by 3 bases; junction bases not matched to a gene: 10. The CDR3 protein is CASSPGAGQGHTEAFF. In nucleotides, the CDR3 is TGCGCCAGCAGCCCGGGAGCGGGACAGGGCCACACTGAAGCTTTCTTT. Full variable domain (rest looked up from reference TRBV5-1 and TRBJ1-1): KAGVTQTPRYLIKTRGQQVTLSCSPISGHRSVSWYQQTPGQGLQFLFEYFSETQRNKGNFPGRFSGRQFSNSRSEMNVSTLELGDSALYLCASSPGAGQGHTEAFFGQGTRLTVV.

This clone appeared a few times. The gene calls are TRBV6-2 or TRBV6-3 and TRBJ2-4; 7 bases fit TRBD1. The V segment lost 0 bases and the J segment 7 bases; nucleotides outside the gene matches: 6. The CDR3 has 15 amino acids. Germline-derived CDR1 and CDR2 are MNHEY and SVGEGT. In DNA, the CDR3 is TGTGCCAGCAGTTACTCGAGTCAGGGGGAGAACATTCAGTACTTC. It translates to CASSYSSQGENIQYF.

This clone was counted between two and nine times. The genes are TRBV7-2 and TRBJ2-1; D unresolved. Germline V CDR1 and CDR2: SGHTA, FQGNSA. V lost 0 bases and J 7 bases, leaving 7 bases between the germline ends. The CDR3 has 13 amino acids. For the CDR3, the DNA is TGTGCCAGCAGCTTAGCGACTGGGAATGAGCAGTTCTTC. Translating it yields CASSLATGNEQFF.

This clone was counted once. V gene TRBV30 combines with J gene TRBJ1-3; D ambiguous. Germline V gives CDR1 GTSNPN, CDR2 SVGIG (reference sequence). The CDR3 is 16 amino acids. The V end lost 1 base, the J end lost 0 bases, and 13 bases lay between the germline ends. DNA for the CDR3: TGTGCCTGGAGTGCCCTTCACCCGAGCTCTGGAAACACCATATATTTT. Protein: CAWSALHPSSGNTIYF.

The J gene is TRBJ1-2, the V gene TRBV6-4; D call uncertain. Germline CDR1 is MRHNA and CDR2 is SNTAGT. The length of the CDR3 is 13 residues. V gave up 3 bases and J gave up 8 bases, with 13 bases separating them. The CDR3 nucleotides read TGTGCCAGCAGTGAGTCGTGGACTGGGGGCTACACCTTC. It specifies CASSESWTGGYTF.

This rearrangement joins TRBV20-1 to TRBJ1-1; D might be TRBD1 (6 bases). The V gene lost 5 bases and the J gene lost 4 bases, with 8 bases spanning the gap. The CDR3 runs 11 residues. The germline gives CDR1 DFQATT, CDR2 SNEGSKA (reference sequence). The CDR3, as DNA: TGCAGTGCTCAGGGGAGCACTGAAGCTTTCTTT. It codes for CSAQGSTEAFF.